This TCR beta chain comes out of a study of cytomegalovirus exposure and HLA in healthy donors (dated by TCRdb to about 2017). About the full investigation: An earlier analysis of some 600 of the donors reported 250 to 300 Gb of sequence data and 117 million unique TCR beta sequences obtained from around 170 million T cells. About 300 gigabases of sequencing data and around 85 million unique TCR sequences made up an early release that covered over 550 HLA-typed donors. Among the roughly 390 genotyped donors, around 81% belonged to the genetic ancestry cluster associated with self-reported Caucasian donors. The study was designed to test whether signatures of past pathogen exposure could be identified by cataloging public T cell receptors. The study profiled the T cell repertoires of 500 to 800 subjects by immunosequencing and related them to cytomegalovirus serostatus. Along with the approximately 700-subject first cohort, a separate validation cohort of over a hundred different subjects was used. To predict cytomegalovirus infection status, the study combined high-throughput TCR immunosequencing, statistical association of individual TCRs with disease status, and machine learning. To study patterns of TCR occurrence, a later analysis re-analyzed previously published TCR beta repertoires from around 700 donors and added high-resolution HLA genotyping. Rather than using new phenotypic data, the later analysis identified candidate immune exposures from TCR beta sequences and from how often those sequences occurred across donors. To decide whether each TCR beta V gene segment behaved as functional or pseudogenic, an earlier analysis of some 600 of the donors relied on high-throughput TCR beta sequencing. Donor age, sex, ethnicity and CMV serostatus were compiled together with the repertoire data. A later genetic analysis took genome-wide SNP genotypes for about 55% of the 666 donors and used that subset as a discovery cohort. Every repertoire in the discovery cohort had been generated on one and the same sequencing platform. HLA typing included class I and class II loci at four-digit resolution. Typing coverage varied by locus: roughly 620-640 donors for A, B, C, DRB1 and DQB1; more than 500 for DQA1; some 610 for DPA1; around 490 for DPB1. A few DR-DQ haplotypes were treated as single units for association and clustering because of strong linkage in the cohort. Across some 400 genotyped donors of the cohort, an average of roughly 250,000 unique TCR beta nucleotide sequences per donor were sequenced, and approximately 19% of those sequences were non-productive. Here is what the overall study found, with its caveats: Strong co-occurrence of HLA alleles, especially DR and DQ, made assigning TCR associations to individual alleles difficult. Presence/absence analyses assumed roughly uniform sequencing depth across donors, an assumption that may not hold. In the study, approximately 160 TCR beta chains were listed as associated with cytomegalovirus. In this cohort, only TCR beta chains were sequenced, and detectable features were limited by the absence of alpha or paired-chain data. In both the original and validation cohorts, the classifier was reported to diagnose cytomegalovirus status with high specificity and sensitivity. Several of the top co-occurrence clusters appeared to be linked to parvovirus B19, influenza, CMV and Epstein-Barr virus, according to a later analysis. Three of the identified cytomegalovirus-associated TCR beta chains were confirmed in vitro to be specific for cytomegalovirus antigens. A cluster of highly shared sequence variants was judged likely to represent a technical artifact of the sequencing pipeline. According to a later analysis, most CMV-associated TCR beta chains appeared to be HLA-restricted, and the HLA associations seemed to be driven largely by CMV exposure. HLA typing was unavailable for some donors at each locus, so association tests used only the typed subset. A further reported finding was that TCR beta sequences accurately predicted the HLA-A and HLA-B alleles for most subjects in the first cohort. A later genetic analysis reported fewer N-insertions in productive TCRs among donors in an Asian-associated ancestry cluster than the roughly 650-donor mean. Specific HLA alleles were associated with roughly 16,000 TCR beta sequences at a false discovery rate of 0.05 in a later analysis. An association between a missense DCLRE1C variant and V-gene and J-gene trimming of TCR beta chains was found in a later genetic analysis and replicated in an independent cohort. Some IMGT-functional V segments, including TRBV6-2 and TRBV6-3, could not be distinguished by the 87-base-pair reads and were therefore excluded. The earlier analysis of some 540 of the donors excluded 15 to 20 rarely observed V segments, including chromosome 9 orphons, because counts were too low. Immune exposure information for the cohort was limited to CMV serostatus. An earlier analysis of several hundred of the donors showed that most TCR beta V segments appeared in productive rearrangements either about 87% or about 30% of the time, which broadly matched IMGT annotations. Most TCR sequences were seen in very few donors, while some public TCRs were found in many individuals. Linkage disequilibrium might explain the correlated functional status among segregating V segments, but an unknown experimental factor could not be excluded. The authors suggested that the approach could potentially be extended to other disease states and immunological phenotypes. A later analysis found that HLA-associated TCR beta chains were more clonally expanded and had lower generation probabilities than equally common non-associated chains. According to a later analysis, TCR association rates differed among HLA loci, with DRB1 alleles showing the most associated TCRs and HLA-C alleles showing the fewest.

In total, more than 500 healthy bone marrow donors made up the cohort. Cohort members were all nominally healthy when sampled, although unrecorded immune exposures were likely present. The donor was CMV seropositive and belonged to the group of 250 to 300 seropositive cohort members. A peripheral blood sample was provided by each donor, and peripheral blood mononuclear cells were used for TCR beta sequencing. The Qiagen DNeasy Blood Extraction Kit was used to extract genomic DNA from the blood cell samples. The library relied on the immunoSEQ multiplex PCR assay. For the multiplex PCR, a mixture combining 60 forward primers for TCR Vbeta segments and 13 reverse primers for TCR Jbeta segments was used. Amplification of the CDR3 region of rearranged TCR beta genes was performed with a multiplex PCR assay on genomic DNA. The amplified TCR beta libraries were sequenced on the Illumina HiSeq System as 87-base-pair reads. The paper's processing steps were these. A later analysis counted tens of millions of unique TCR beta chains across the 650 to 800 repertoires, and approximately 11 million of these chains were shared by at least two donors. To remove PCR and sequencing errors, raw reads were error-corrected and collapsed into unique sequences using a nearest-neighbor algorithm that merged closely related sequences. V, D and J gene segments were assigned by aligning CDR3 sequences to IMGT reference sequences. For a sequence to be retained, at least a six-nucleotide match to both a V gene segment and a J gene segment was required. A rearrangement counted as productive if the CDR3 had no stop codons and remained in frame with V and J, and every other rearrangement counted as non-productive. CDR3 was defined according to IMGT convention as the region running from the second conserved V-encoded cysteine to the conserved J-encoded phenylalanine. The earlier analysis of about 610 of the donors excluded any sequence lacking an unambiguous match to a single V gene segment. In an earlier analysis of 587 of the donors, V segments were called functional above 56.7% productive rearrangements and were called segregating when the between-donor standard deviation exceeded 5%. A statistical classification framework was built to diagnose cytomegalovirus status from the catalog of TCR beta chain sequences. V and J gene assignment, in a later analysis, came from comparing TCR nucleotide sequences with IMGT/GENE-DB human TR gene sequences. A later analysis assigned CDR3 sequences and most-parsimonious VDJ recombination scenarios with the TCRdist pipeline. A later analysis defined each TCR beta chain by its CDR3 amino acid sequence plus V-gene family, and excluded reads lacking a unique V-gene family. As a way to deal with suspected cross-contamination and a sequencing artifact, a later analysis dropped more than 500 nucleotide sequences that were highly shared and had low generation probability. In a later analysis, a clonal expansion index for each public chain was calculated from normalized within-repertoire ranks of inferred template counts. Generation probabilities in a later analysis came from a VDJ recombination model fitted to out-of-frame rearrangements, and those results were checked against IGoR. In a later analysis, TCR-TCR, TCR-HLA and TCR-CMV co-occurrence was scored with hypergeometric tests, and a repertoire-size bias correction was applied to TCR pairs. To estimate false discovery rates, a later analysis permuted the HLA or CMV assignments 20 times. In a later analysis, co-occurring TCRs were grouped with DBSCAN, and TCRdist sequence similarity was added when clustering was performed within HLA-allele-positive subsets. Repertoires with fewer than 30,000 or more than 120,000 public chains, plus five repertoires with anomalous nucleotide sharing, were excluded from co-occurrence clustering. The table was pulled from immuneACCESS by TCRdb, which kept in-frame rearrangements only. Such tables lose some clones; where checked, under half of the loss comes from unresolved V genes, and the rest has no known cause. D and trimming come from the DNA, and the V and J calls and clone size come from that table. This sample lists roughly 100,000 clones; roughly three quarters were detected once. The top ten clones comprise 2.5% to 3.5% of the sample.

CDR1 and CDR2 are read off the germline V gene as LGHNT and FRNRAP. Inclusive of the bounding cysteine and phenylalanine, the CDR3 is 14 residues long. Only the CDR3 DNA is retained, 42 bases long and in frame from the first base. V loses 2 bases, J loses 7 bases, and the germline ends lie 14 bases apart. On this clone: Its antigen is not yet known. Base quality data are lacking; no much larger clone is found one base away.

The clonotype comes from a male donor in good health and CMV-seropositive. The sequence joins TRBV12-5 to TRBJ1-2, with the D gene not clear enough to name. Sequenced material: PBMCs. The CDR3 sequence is CASGLLEDRSGYTF. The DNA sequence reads TGTGCTAGTGGTTTGCTAGAGGATAGGTCTGGCTACACCTTC. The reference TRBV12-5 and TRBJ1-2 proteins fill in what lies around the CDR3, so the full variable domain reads DARVTQTPRHKVTEMGQEVTMRCQPILGHNTVFWYRQTMMQGLELLAYFRNRAPLDDSGMPKDRFSAEMPDATLATLKIQPSEPRDSAVYFCASGLLEDRSGYTFGSGTRLTVV.